This T cell receptor beta chain comes out of a study of T-cell memory formation after mild COVID-19. This clonotype was seen more than once but under ten times. TCRdb ran MiXCR on the 5' RACE reads and lists one entry per CDR3 protein. The sample carries 400,000 or so distinct CDR3 sequences, 20% recorded once. The sequence was collected from an adult woman who had mild COVID-19 (a few samples of this study predate the infection). Cell type and time point are not known. The source material was PBMCs or a T cell subset sorted from them (not recorded which).

CDR3 coding DNA: TGTGCCATAGACAGGGCGGGTTACGGCTATGGCTACACCTTC. Residues: CAIDRAGYGYGYTF. The rearrangement uses TRBV7-2 and TRBJ1-2; 7 bases map to TRBD1. The trim removed 10 bases at V and 4 bases at J, leaving 12 bases unmatched. Looked up from germline, CDR1 is SGHTA and CDR2 is FQGNSA. This CDR3 is 14 amino acids long. The whole variable domain, filled in from reference TRBV7-2 and TRBJ1-2, reads GAGVSQSPSNKVTEKGKDVELRCDPISGHTALYWYRQSLGQGLEFLIYFQGNSAPDKSGLPSDRFSAERTGGSVSTLTIQRTQQEDSAVYLCAIDRAGYGYGYTFGSGTRLTVV.